This T cell receptor (beta chain) was captured by sequencing in a study of control samples from healthy donors and cancer patients. The data were produced by immunoSEQ multiplex PCR, yet TCRdb's version contains in-frame clones alone and is incomplete. The table shows 55,000 to 70,000 clones, with approximately 90% occurring only once. The CDR3 loop spans 15 amino acids. Germline CDR1 and CDR2: SGHTA and FQGNSA. After removal of 1 base from V and 13 bases from J, the junction contained 13 bases not matched to a gene. The material sequenced was PBMCs. This sequence was found in a man younger than 45 with colorectal cancer. The gene calls are TRBV7-2 and TRBJ2-4; 7 nucleotides match TRBD1. CDR3 in amino acids: CASSLVFSWDSGQYF. In nucleotides, the CDR3 is TGTGCCAGCAGCTTAGTATTTTCTTGGGACAGTGGGCAGTACTTC.